This T cell receptor (beta chain) comes out of a study of cytomegalovirus exposure and HLA in healthy donors. Losses at the gene ends were 5 bases for V and 4 bases for J; bases not matched to a gene: 9. Germline values: CDR1 SEHNR, CDR2 FQNEAQ (reference sequence). CDR3 length: 16 amino acids. Both 60 Vbeta primers and 13 Jbeta primers went into the PCR. The table came from immunoSEQ multiplex PCR; TCRdb's copy has only in-frame clones and leaves some out. In the table there are approximately 150,000 clones, about 79% of which are singletons. Sequencing used PBMCs. This chain uses TRBV7-9 with TRBJ1-4; 8 positions match TRBD1. This TCR came from a woman under 40 in good health and CMV-seronegative. CDR3 protein: CASSPSTGGFNEKLFF. CDR3 nucleotide sequence: TGTGCCAGCAGCCCATCAACAGGGGGGTTTAATGAAAAACTGTTTTTT.